The source of this T cell receptor beta chain is a study of T cell responses to AZD1222 COVID-19 vaccine. Findings and caveats of the study: In the spike-specific TCR repertoire, nearly half reportedly target unmutated variant regions. Most donors were white British, females outnumbered males, and clonal diversity was possibly underestimated.

The CDR3 has 15 residues. From germline, CDR1 is MGHRA and CDR2 YSYEKL. The J segment lost 0 bases and the V segment lost 4 bases, leaving 3 bases of the junction unmatched. Generated by immunoSEQ multiplex PCR, the TCRdb table keeps only in-frame clones and is missing some. In the table there are 120,000 or so clones, around 86% of which are singletons. On this clone: Its antigen is undetermined.

The sequencing here drew on peripheral blood, taken on day 0 of AZD1222 vaccination. The chain couples TRBV4-1 to TRBJ2-7; 10 bases line up with TRBD1. The clonotype originates from an adult in good health. The CDR3, as DNA: TGCGCCAGCAGCCCCCGGGACAGGGGCTCCTACGAGCAGTACTTC. Translated, it gives CASSPRDRGSYEQYF.